A selection of T cell receptor beta chains follows, all from one sample in a study of PD-L1 blockade in urothelial cancer. Some clones are missing from TCRdb's copy, which holds only in-frame ones; the method was immunoSEQ multiplex PCR. The table lists 20,000 to 30,000 clones, less than 90% of them singletons. The material was PBMCs, obtained around atezolizumab (anti-PD-L1) treatment. Every receptor here comes from a man between 70 and 80 years old with urothelial cancer. Each CDR3 is given with its conserved first and last residue. D genes are given only for firm matches. Expanded clones are given a class, and other clones once, few, many or no size at all.

J gene: TRBJ2-3; D gene: NA; clone size: NA; V gene: TRBV6-1; CDR3 DNA: TGTGCCAGCAGACTTAGGGGAACAGAATTAGATACGCAGTATTTT; CDR3 protein: CASRLRGTELDTQYF
J gene: TRBJ2-4; D gene: NA; clone size: NA; V gene: TRBV11-2; CDR3 DNA: TGTGCCAGCAGCAAGGACAGCAAAAACATTCAGTACTTC; CDR3 protein: CASSKDSKNIQYF
J gene: TRBJ2-7; D gene: TRBD2; clone size: NA; V gene: TRBV11-2; CDR3 DNA: TGTGCCAGCGGACTAGCGGGAGGGCTCGACGAGCAGTACTTC; CDR3 protein: CASGLAGGLDEQYF
J gene: TRBJ1-1; D gene: NA; clone size: NA; V gene: TRBV5-1; CDR3 DNA: TGCGCCAGCAGCTTGGCCCCGGACACTGAAGCTTTCTTT; CDR3 protein: CASSLAPDTEAFF
J gene: TRBJ2-4; D gene: NA; clone size: NA; V gene: TRBV5-1; CDR3 DNA: TGCGCCAGCAGCTTGTGGTTACAGGGATCCGGGGACGCCAAAAACATTCAGTACTTC; CDR3 protein: CASSLWLQGSGDAKNIQYF
J gene: TRBJ2-2; D gene: TRBD2; clone size: NA; V gene: TRBV7-3; CDR3 DNA: TGTGCCAGCAGCTTACTAGCGGGAGATAATTCCGGGGAGCTGTTTTTT; CDR3 protein: CASSLLAGDNSGELFF
J gene: TRBJ2-7; D gene: TRBD1; clone size: NA; V gene: TRBV4-1; CDR3 DNA: TGCGCCAGCAGCCACGGACAGGACTACGAGCAGTACTTC; CDR3 protein: CASSHGQDYEQYF
J gene: TRBJ2-5; D gene: TRBD2; clone size: NA; V gene: TRBV10-3; CDR3 DNA: TGTGCCATCAGCGATATAGCGGGAGCGGGGGAGACCCAGTACTTC; CDR3 protein: CAISDIAGAGETQYF
J gene: TRBJ2-7; D gene: NA; clone size: NA; V gene: TRBV5-1; CDR3 DNA: TGCGCCAGCAGCTTGGAAGGGGATAGGTACGAGCAGTACTTC; CDR3 protein: CASSLEGDRYEQYF
J gene: TRBJ1-5; D gene: NA; clone size: NA; V gene: TRBV9; CDR3 DNA: TGTGCCAGCAGCGTAGAGGGAGGGCCCCAGCATTTT; CDR3 protein: CASSVEGGPQHF
J gene: TRBJ1-1; D gene: NA; clone size: NA; V gene: TRBV19; CDR3 DNA: TGTGCCAGTAGCAAAGAGGGACTGATGAACACTGAAGCTTTCTTT; CDR3 protein: CASSKEGLMNTEAFF
J gene: TRBJ2-7; D gene: TRBD1; clone size: NA; V gene: TRBV30; CDR3 DNA: TGTGCCTGGAGTCGGGACAGCATCTACGAGCAGTACTTC; CDR3 protein: CAWSRDSIYEQYF
J gene: TRBJ2-2; D gene: NA; clone size: few; V gene: TRBV15; CDR3 DNA: TGTGCCACCAGCAGAGGACAGAACACCGGGGAGCTGTTTTTT; CDR3 protein: CATSRGQNTGELFF
J gene: TRBJ2-7; D gene: NA; clone size: NA; V gene: TRBV19; CDR3 DNA: TGTGCCAGTAGTGGAGGACGGAACTACGAGCAGTACTTC; CDR3 protein: CASSGGRNYEQYF
J gene: TRBJ2-5; D gene: TRBD1; clone size: NA; V gene: TRBV5-5; CDR3 DNA: TGTGCCAGCAGCTCGACAGGGGGCGAGGGAGAGACCCAGTACTTC; CDR3 protein: CASSSTGGEGETQYF
J gene: TRBJ1-1; D gene: NA; clone size: NA; V gene: TRBV19; CDR3 DNA: TGTGCCAGTAGTATACAGGGCAGTACTGAAGCTTTCTTT; CDR3 protein: CASSIQGSTEAFF
J gene: TRBJ2-7; D gene: NA; clone size: NA; V gene: TRBV5-4; CDR3 DNA: TGTGCCAGCAGCTTGGACAGGGACGAGCAGTACTTC; CDR3 protein: CASSLDRDEQYF
J gene: TRBJ1-2; D gene: NA; clone size: few; V gene: TRBV4-1; CDR3 DNA: TGCGCCAGCAGCACCGACATTGCAGCTAACTATGGCTACACCTTC; CDR3 protein: CASSTDIAANYGYTF
J gene: TRBJ2-3; D gene: NA; clone size: NA; V gene: TRBV2; CDR3 DNA: TGTGCCAGCAGTGTCTCAGATACGCAGTATTTT; CDR3 protein: CASSVSDTQYF
J gene: TRBJ2-2; D gene: NA; clone size: NA; V gene: TRBV28; CDR3 DNA: TGTGCCAGCAGTTTGGGCAACACCGGGGAGCTGTTTTTT; CDR3 protein: CASSLGNTGELFF
J gene: TRBJ2-2; D gene: TRBD2; clone size: NA; V gene: TRBV11-2; CDR3 DNA: TGTGCCAGCAGCTTCGGACTAGCGGGATACACCGGGGAGCTGTTTTTT; CDR3 protein: CASSFGLAGYTGELFF
J gene: TRBJ2-5; D gene: TRBD2; clone size: NA; V gene: TRBV5-1; CDR3 DNA: TGCGCCAGCAGCATGGATGGTTCGGGGGGGACCCAGTACTTC; CDR3 protein: CASSMDGSGGTQYF
J gene: TRBJ1-1; D gene: TRBD1; clone size: NA; V gene: TRBV27; CDR3 DNA: TGTGCCAGCAGTTTAGGGACAGGGGGAAATGAAGCTTTCTTT; CDR3 protein: CASSLGTGGNEAFF
J gene: TRBJ2-1; D gene: NA; clone size: NA; V gene: TRBV19; CDR3 DNA: TGTGCCAGTACCGTTGGGAGCGGCCCCTCCTACAATGAGCAGTTCTTC; CDR3 protein: CASTVGSGPSYNEQFF
J gene: TRBJ2-7; D gene: TRBD2; clone size: NA; V gene: TRBV28; CDR3 DNA: TGTGCCAGCAGCCGGGGGACTAGCAACTACGAGCAGTACTTC; CDR3 protein: CASSRGTSNYEQYF
J gene: TRBJ2-7; D gene: TRBD2; clone size: NA; V gene: TRBV10-1; CDR3 DNA: TGCGCCAGCAGTGACGGGACTAGCGCCTCCTACGAGCAGTACTTC; CDR3 protein: CASSDGTSASYEQYF
J gene: TRBJ2-7; D gene: NA; clone size: NA; V gene: TRBV18; CDR3 DNA: TGTGCCAGCTCACCACCTTCCGGGTACGGGAGAAACGAGCAGTACTTC; CDR3 protein: CASSPPSGYGRNEQYF
J gene: TRBJ2-7; D gene: NA; clone size: few; V gene: TRBV28; CDR3 DNA: TGTGCCAGCATGGTCCAGAAAGCCTACGAGCAGTACTTC; CDR3 protein: CASMVQKAYEQYF
J gene: TRBJ2-7; D gene: NA; clone size: NA; V gene: TRBV5-1; CDR3 DNA: TGCGCCAGCAGTTATGACACCGTCCTCTACGAGCAGTACTTC; CDR3 protein: CASSYDTVLYEQYF
J gene: TRBJ1-4; D gene: NA; clone size: NA; V gene: TRBV4-1; CDR3 DNA: TGCGCCAGCCGATACCGTCCTAAACCAACTAATGAAAAACTGTTTTTT; CDR3 protein: CASRYRPKPTNEKLFF
J gene: TRBJ1-1; D gene: NA; clone size: NA; V gene: TRBV25-1; CDR3 DNA: TGTGCCAGCGCAGTACCGGGCACTGAAGCTTTCTTT; CDR3 protein: CASAVPGTEAFF
J gene: TRBJ2-3; D gene: NA; clone size: NA; V gene: TRBV28; CDR3 DNA: TGTGCCAGCGGGCCAACTAGGTCCCCCGCAGATACGCAGTATTTT; CDR3 protein: CASGPTRSPADTQYF
J gene: TRBJ2-7; D gene: TRBD1; clone size: once; V gene: TRBV7-2; CDR3 DNA: TGTGCCAGCAGCTCGCTACTAGACGGGACAGGGGAAGCGTACGAGCAGTACTTC; CDR3 protein: CASSSLLDGTGEAYEQYF
J gene: TRBJ1-5; D gene: TRBD1; clone size: NA; V gene: TRBV2; CDR3 DNA: TGTGCCAGCAGTTCACAGGGGTATCACAATCAGCCCCAGCATTTT; CDR3 protein: CASSSQGYHNQPQHF
J gene: TRBJ2-1; D gene: NA; clone size: NA; V gene: TRBV28; CDR3 DNA: TGTGCCAGCAGTTTCGGGGGTTGGGGGAGCTCCTACAATGAGCAGTTCTTC; CDR3 protein: CASSFGGWGSSYNEQFF
J gene: TRBJ2-5; D gene: TRBD1; clone size: NA; V gene: TRBV19; CDR3 DNA: TGTGCCAGTAGGCGGGGACAGGGGGGGACCCAGTACTTC; CDR3 protein: CASRRGQGGTQYF